These 2 T cell receptor beta chains share one sample of origin, sequenced in a study of T cell repertoires in cytomegalovirus infection. In TCRdb, the reads were re-called with MiXCR into one record per CDR3 protein. The repertoire holds 700,000 to 900,000 distinct CDR3 sequences, with almost 30% as singletons. The antigens of these receptors remain unknown. Sequencing was performed on cultured CD8+ T cells from PBMCs, taken from culture after CMV antigen stimulation. These receptors all stem from a human donor in good health (CMV status not recorded). Some clones in this sample may be carry-over from other donors' samples.

The genes are TRBV7-6 and TRBJ2-6, with D perhaps TRBD2 (5 bases). This CDR3 is 17 amino acids long. Germline assignment: CDR1 SGHVS and CDR2 FNYEAQ. Trimming pared 0 bases from V and 4 bases from J, leaving 13 bases between. Written as DNA, the CDR3 is TGTGCCAGCAGCTTAGCGGAGGAAAGGACCGGGGCCAACGTCCTGACTTTC. This translates into CASSLAEERTGANVLTF.

This clonotype was detected ten times or more. This chain links TRBV7-2 with TRBJ1-2; the D is unclear. Germline V CDR1 and CDR2: SGHTA, FQGNSA. The CDR3 extends over 15 amino acids. Trimming removed 4 bases from V and 6 bases from J, with 18 bases in between. The CDR3 protein is CASSSTVGAGNGYTF. CDR3 nucleotide sequence: TGTGCCAGCAGCTCAACCGTGGGCGCTGGGAATGGCTACACCTTC.